This T cell receptor beta chain was identified during a study of T cell responses to AZD1222 COVID-19 vaccine. The study, taken as a whole, reports: Baseline seropositivity occurred in only six AZD1222 recipients. Elevations in Spike-specific TCR breadth and depth followed administration of two AZD1222 doses. Donors were chiefly white British, with a greater number of females, and clonal diversity was perhaps underestimated. In all cases, repertoires were sampled only after the peak T cell response.

In its sample, this clone was seen a few times. Its matching antigen is unknown. This table comes from immunoSEQ multiplex PCR, and its TCRdb copy is limited to in-frame clones, with some not included. The sample holds roughly 130,000 clones, approximately 86% seen once. The CDR3 covers 16 residues. The germline V gene encodes CDR1 LGHNA and CDR2 YSLEER. The J segment lost 5 bases and the V segment lost 0 bases, leaving 8 bases of the junction unmatched. The sequence was obtained from an adult in good health. The chain is built from TRBV4-3 and TRBJ2-5; 8 bases line up with TRBD1. Source: peripheral blood, taken on day 0 of AZD1222 vaccination. CDR3 residues: CASSQDRTGTGETQYF. As DNA, the CDR3 is TGCGCCAGCAGCCAAGACCGGACAGGGACGGGGGAGACCCAGTACTTC.